Here is one TCR beta chain with its context. The antigen remains unidentified. There are 11 residues in the CDR3. Trimming took 6 bases from V and 9 from J, leaving 9 bases between them. From germline, CDR1 is ENHRY and CDR2 SYGVKD. This entry is derived from a study of identical twins. Study-wide results and limits: There was more out-of-frame TCR alpha sharing in monozygotic twins than models estimated. Fewer insertions were carried by abundant cord blood beta clonotypes, but none was seen in memory repertoires.

TCRdb re-derived calls from the 5' RACE reads in MiXCR, one entry per CDR3 protein. The sample consists of hundreds of thousands of distinct CDR3 sequences, about 24% of them appearing once. The data were also submitted as part of a second study, on T cells expressing NK-cell markers. In that study: Cells sorted as CD3+CD56+NKG2C+, CD3+CD56+NKG2C- and CD3+CD56-NKG2C+ T cells supplied the TCR beta repertoires. The study did not resolve the HCMV specificity of expanded NKG2C+ T cell clones.

The source material was CD4+ T cells sorted from blood. V gene TRBV10-3 combines with J gene TRBJ2-1, with D unresolved. The sequence came from a woman aged 18-29 years in good health. Here the CDR3 DNA reads TGTGCCATCAGGCTAGATACTGAGCAGTTCTTC. It encodes CAIRLDTEQFF.